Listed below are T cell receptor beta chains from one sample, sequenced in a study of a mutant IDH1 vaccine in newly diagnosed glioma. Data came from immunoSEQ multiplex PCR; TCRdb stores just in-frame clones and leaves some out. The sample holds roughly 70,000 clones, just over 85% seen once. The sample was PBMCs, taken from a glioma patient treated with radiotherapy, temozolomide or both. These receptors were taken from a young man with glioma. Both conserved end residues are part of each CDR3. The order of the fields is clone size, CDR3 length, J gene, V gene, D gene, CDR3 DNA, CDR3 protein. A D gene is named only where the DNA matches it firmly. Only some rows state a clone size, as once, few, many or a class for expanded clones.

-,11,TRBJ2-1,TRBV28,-,TGTGCCAGCACTGTCTACAATGAGCAGTTCTTC,CASTVYNEQFF
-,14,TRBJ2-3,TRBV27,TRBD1,TGTGCCAGCAGTTTGGACAGGGCCACAGATACGCAGTATTTT,CASSLDRATDTQYF
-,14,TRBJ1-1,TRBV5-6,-,TGTGCCAGCAGCGGGACATTAGGGGTCACTGAAGCTTTCTTT,CASSGTLGVTEAFF
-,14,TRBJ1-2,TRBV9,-,TGTGCCAGCAGCGTTTTGGGCCTGAGAGATGGCTACACCTTC,CASSVLGLRDGYTF
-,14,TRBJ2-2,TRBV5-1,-,TGCGCCAGCAGACCCCGGCAGACCACCGGGGAGCTGTTTTTT,CASRPRQTTGELFF
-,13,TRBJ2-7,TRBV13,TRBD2,TGTGCCAGTTCCGGGACTAGCGTCAACGAGCAGTACTTC,CASSGTSVNEQYF
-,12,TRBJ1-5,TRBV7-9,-,TGTGCCAGCAGCTTAGGAGTTCAGCCCCAGCATTTT,CASSLGVQPQHF
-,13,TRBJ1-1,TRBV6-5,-,TGTGCCAGCAGTTACTCGAGGAACACTGAAGCTTTCTTT,CASSYSRNTEAFF
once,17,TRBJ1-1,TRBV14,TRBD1,TGTGCCAGCAGCGAAAGTCCCGGGACAGGGTACCCCACTGAAGCTTTCTTT,CASSESPGTGYPTEAFF
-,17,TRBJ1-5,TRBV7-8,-,TGTGCCAGCAGCCCAGACCCTGCCAGGGCGAGCAATCAGCCCCAGCATTTT,CASSPDPARASNQPQHF
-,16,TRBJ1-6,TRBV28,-,TGTGCCAGCAGAATGATAGAAGCCTTGAGGGGTGAGGCCCTCCACTTT,CASRMIEALRGEALHF
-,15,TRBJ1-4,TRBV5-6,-,TGTGCCAGCAGCTCACGGAGGGTGTCTGGTTTGAAACTGTTTTTT,CASSSRRVSGLKLFF
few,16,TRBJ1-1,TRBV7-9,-,TGTGCCAGCAGCTTAGACGTGGGGGCCTTAAACACTGAAGCTTTCTTT,CASSLDVGALNTEAFF
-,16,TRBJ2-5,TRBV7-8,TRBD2,TGTGCCAGCAGCTTAGAAGCGGGGTGGTTACAAGAGACCCAGTACTTC,CASSLEAGWLQETQYF
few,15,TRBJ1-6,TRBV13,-,TGTGCCAGCAGCTTAAGGGACTCCTATAATTCACCCCTCCACTTT,CASSLRDSYNSPLHF
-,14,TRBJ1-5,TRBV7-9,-,TGTGCCAGCAGCTTAGATCGCCACAATCAGCCCCAGCATTTT,CASSLDRHNQPQHF
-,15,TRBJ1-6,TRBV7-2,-,TGTGCCAGCAGCTTTGGAACAGTTGAATTTTCACCCCTCCACTTT,CASSFGTVEFSPLHF
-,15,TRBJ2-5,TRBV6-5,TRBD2,TGTGCCAGCAGTTCACCGGGACTAGCGAGGGAGACCCAGTACTTC,CASSSPGLARETQYF
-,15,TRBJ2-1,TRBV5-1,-,TGCGCCAGCAGCCGCGGGGACAGCTCCTACAATGAGCAGTTCTTC,CASSRGDSSYNEQFF
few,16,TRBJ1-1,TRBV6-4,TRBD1,TGTGCCAGCAGTGATGGCCCCGGGACAGGGAACACTGAAGCTTTCTTT,CASSDGPGTGNTEAFF
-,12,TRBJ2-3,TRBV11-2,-,TGTGCCAGCAGCTTACACACAGATACGCAGTATTTT,CASSLHTDTQYF
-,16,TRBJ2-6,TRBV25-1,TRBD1,TGTGCCAGCAGTGGACAGGGTGCAGCTGGGGCCAACGTCCTGACTTTC,CASSGQGAAGANVLTF
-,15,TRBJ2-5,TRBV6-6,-,TGTGCCAGCAGTTACACTCACAGGCAGGAAGAGACCCAGTACTTC,CASSYTHRQEETQYF
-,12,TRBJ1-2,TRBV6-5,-,TGTGCCAGCAGTCGGGGCGGCTATGGCTACACCTTC,CASSRGGYGYTF
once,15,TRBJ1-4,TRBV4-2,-,TGTGCCAGCAGCCAAGATGGACAGCGAGAAGAAAAACTGTTTTTT,CASSQDGQREEKLFF
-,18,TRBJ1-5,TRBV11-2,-,TGTGCCAGCAGCTTATCGGCGGGGCTTTCCTTTAGCAATCAGCCCCAGCATTTT,CASSLSAGLSFSNQPQHF
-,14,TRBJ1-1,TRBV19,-,TGTGCCAGTAGTATAGGTCGAGGGAACACTGAAGCTTTCTTT,CASSIGRGNTEAFF
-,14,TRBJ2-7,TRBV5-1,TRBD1,TGCGCCAGCAGCCACGGACAGGGTTTCTCCGAGCAGTACTTC,CASSHGQGFSEQYF
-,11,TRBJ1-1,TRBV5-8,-,TGTGCCAGCAGCTTGGGTTTGACGGCTTTCTTT,CASSLGLTAFF
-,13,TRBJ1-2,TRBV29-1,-,TGCAGCGTTGGTCGGGGTCAGGGTCAGAGCTACACCTTC,CSVGRGQGQSYTF
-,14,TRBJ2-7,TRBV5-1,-,TGCGCCAGCAGCTTGAGACGGGACACCTACGAGCAGTACTTC,CASSLRRDTYEQYF
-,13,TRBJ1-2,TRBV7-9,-,TGTGCCAGCAGCTTGACACCCGGCTATGGCTACACCTTC,CASSLTPGYGYTF
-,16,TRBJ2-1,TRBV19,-,TGTGCCAGTAGTATGGCTTCCAGGGTCCATCACAATGAGCAGTTCTTC,CASSMASRVHHNEQFF
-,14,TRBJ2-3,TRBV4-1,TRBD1,TGCGCCACCAGACTGGACAGGTCCACAGATACGCAGTATTTT,CATRLDRSTDTQYF
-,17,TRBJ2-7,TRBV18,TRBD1,TGTGCCAGCTCACCATTTGGGACAGGGACAAAACCCTACGAGCAGTACTTC,CASSPFGTGTKPYEQYF
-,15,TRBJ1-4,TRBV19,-,TGTGCCAGTAGTGTGGACCGGGACTTCTATGAAAAACTGTTTTTT,CASSVDRDFYEKLFF
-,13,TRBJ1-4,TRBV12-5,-,TGTGCTAGTGGGACAGACTTTAATGAAAAACTGTTTTTT,CASGTDFNEKLFF
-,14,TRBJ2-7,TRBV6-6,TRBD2,TGTGCCAGCAGTATAGCGGGGCCTCCCTACGAGCAGTACTTC,CASSIAGPPYEQYF
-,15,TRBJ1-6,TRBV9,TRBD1,TGTGCCAGCAGCGCCGGGACAGGCGACAATTCACCCCTCCACTTT,CASSAGTGDNSPLHF
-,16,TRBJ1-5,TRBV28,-,TGTGCCAGCCTACCCTTAGTGACAGGACGCAATCAGCCCCAGCATTTT,CASLPLVTGRNQPQHF
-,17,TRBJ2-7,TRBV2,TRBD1,TGTGCCAGCAGCGCGGGACAGGGGAGTTTCAACCCCTACGAGCAGTACTTC,CASSAGQGSFNPYEQYF
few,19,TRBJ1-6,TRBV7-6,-,TGTGCCAGCAGCTTATTAGGCAGGGGTGGCTTGGAAGCATATTCACCCCTCCACTTT,CASSLLGRGGLEAYSPLHF